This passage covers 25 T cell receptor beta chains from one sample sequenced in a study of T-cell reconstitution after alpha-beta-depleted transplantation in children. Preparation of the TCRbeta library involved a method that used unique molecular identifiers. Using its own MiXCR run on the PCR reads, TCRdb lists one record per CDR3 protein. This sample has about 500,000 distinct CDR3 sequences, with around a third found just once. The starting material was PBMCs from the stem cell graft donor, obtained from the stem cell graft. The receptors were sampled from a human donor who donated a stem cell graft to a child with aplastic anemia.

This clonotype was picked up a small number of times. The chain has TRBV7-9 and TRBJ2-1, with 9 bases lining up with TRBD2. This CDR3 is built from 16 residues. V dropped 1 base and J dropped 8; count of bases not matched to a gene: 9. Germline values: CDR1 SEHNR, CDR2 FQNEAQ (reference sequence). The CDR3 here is CASSLDGTSTRDEQFF. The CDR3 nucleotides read TGTGCCAGCAGCTTAGATGGGACTAGCACAAGGGATGAGCAGTTCTTC.

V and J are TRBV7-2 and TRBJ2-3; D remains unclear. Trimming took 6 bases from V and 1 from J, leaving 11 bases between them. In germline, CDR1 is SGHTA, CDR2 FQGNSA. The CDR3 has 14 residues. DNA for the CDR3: TGTGCCAGCAGGCCCGATGTGGGCACAGATACGCAGTATTTT. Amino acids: CASRPDVGTDTQYF.

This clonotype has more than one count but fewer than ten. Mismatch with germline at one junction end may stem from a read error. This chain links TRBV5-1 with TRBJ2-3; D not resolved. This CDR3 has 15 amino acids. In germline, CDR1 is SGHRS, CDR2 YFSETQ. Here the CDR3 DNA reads TGCGCCAGCACCTTGGACGGAACTAGCACAGATACGCAGTATTTT. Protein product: CASTLDGTSTDTQYF.

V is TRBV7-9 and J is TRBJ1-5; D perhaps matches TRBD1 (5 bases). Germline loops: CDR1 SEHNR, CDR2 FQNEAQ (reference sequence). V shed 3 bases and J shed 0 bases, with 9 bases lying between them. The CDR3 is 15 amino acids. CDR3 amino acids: CASSLGGPSNQPQHF. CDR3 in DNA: TGTGCCAGCAGCTTGGGGGGACCTAGCAATCAGCCCCAGCATTTT.

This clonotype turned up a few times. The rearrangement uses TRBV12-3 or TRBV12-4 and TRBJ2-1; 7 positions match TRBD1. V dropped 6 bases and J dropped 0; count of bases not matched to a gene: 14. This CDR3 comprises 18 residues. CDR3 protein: CASSVSYRGLSSYNEQFF. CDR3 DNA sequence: TGTGCCAGCAGCGTCTCTTACAGGGGTCTCAGCTCCTACAATGAGCAGTTCTTC.

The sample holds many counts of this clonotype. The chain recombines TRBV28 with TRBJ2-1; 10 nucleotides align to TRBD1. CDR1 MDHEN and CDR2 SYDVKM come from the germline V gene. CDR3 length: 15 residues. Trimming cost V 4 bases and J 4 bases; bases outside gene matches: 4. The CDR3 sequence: CASSSGTGDYNEQFF. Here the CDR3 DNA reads TGTGCCAGCAGTTCCGGGACAGGGGATTACAATGAGCAGTTCTTC.

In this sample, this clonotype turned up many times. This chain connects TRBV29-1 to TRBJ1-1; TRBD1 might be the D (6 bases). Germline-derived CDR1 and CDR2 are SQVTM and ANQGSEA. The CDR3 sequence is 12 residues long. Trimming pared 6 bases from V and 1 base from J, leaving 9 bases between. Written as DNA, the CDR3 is TGCAGCGTCCTGGGACAGAACACTGAAGCTTTCTTT. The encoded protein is CSVLGQNTEAFF. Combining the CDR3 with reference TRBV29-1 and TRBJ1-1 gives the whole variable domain SAVISQKPSRDICQRGTSLTIQCQVDSQVTMMFWYRQQPGQSLTLIATANQGSEATYESGFVIDKFPISRPNLTFSTLTVSNMSPEDSSIYLCSVLGQNTEAFFGQGTRLTVV.

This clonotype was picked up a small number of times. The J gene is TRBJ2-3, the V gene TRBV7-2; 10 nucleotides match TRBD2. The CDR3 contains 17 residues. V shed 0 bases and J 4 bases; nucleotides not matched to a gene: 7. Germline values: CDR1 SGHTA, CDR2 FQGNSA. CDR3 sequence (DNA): TGTGCCAGCAGCTTAGCGGGCGTCGGGACTAGCGCAGATACGCAGTATTTT. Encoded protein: CASSLAGVGTSADTQYF. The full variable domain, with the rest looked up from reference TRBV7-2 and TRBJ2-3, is GAGVSQSPSNKVTEKGKDVELRCDPISGHTALYWYRQSLGQGLEFLIYFQGNSAPDKSGLPSDRFSAERTGGSVSTLTIQRTQQEDSAVYLCASSLAGVGTSADTQYFGPGTRLTVL.

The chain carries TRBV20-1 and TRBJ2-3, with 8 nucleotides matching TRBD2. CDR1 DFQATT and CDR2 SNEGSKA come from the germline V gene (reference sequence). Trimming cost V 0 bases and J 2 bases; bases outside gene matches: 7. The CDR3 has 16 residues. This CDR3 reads CSARDMREVLTDTQYF. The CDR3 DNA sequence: TGCAGTGCTAGAGATATGCGGGAGGTTCTCACAGATACGCAGTATTTT.

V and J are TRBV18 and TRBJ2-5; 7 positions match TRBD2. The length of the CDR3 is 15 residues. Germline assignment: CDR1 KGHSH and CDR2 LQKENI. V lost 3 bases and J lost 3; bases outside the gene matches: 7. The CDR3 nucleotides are TGTGCCAGCTCACCCAGGGACGGGACTAAAGAGACCCAGTACTTC. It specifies CASSPRDGTKETQYF. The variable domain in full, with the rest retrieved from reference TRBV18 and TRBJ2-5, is NAGVMQNPRHLVRRRGQEARLRCSPMKGHSHVYWYRQLPEEGLKFMVYLQKENIIDESGMPKERFSAEFPKEGPSILRIQQVVRGDSAAYFCASSPRDGTKETQYFGPGTRLLVL.

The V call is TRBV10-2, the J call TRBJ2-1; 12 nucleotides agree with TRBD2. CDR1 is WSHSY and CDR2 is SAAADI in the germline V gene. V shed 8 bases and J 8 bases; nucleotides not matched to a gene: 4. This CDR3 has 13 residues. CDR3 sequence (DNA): TGCGCCAGCCTAGCGGGAGGGCTGCATGAGCAGTTCTTC. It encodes CASLAGGLHEQFF.

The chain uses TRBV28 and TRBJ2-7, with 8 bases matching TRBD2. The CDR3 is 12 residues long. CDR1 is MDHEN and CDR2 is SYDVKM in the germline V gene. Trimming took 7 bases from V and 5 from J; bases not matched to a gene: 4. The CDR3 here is CASTSAGDEQYF. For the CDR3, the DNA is TGTGCCAGCACATCAGCGGGAGACGAGCAGTACTTC. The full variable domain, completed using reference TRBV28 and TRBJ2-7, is DVKVTQSSRYLVKRTGEKVFLECVQDMDHENMFWYRQDPGLGLRLIYFSYDVKMKEKGDIPEGYSVSREKKERFSLILESASTNQTSMYLCASTSAGDEQYFGPGTRLTVT.

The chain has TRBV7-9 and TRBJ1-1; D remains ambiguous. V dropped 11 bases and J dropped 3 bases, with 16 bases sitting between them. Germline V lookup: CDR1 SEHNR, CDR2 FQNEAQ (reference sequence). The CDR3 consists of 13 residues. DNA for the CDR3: TGTGCCGGCAACTCCCCGATGGACACTGAAGCTTTCTTT. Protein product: CAGNSPMDTEAFF.

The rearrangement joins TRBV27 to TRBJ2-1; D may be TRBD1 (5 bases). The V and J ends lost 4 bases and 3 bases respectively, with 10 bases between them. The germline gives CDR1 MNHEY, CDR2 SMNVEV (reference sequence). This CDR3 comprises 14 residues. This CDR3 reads CASSYDGHYNEQFF. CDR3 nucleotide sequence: TGTGCCAGCAGTTATGATGGACACTACAATGAGCAGTTCTTC.

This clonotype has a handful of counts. CDR3 residues: CASSYNHGGYNEQFF. The CDR3 coding sequence is TGTGCCAGCAGTTACAACCATGGGGGCTACAATGAGCAGTTCTTC. This chain links TRBV6-5 with TRBJ2-1; D tentatively fits TRBD1 or TRBD2 (5 bases each). The CDR3 spans 15 residues. The V and J ends lost 2 bases and 3 bases respectively, with 11 bases between them. Germline CDR1 is MNHEY and CDR2 is SVGAGI.

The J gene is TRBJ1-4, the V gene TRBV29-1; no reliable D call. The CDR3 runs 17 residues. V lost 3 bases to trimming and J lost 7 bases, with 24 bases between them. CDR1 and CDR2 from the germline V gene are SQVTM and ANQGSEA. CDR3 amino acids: CSVDTGNTGAGGEKLFF. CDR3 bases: TGCAGCGTTGATACGGGTAATACGGGAGCGGGAGGTGAAAAACTGTTTTTT.

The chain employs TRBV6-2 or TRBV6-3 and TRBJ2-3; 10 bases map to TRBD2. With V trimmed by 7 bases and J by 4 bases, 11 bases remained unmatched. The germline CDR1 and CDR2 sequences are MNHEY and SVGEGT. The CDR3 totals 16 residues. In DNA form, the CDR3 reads TGTGCCAGCAAATCTAGCGGGAGCGGTAAGGCAGATACGCAGTATTTT. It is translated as CASKSSGSGKADTQYF.

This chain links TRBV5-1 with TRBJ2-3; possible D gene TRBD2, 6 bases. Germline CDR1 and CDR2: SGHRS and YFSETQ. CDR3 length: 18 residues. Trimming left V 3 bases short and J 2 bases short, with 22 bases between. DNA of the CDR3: TGCGCCAGCAGCTGGAGGGTTGGGTGGCTCGGAAACACAGATACGCAGTATTTT. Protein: CASSWRVGWLGNTDTQYF.

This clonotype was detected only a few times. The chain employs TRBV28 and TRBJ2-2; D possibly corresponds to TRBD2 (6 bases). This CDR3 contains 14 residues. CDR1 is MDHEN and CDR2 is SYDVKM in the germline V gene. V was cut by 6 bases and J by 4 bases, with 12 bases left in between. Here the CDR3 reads CASRRGPPTGELFF. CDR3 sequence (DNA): TGTGCCAGCAGGCGGGGACCACCCACCGGGGAGCTGTTTTTT.

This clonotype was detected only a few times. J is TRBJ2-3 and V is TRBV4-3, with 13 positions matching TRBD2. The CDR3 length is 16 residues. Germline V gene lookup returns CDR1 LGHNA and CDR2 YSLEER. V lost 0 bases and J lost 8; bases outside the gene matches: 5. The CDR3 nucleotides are TGCGCCAGCAGCCAAGAACTAGCGGGAGGGTCCGGTACGCAGTATTTT. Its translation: CASSQELAGGSGTQYF.

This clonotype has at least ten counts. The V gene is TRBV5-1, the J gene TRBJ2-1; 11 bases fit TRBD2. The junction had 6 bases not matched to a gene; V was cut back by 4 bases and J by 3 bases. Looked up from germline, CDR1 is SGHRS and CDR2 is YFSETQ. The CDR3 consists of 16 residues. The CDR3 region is CASSTGTSGSYNEQFF. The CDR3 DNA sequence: TGCGCCAGCAGCACGGGGACTAGCGGAAGCTACAATGAGCAGTTCTTC.

The CDR3 coding sequence is TGTGCCAGCAGCGTAGGGACTACAGGGATAGGCGGAAACACCATATATTTT. Its protein product is CASSVGTTGIGGNTIYF. The chain couples TRBV9 to TRBJ1-3; D might be TRBD1 (6 bases). V lost 0 bases to trimming and J lost 4 bases, with 17 bases between them. Germline values: CDR1 SGDLS, CDR2 YYNGEE. The CDR3 extends over 17 amino acids. Supplemented by reference TRBV9 and TRBJ1-3, the full variable domain reads DSGVTQTPKHLITATGQRVTLRCSPRSGDLSVYWYQQSLDQGLQFLIQYYNGEERAKGNILERFSAQQFPDLHSELNLSSLELGDSALYFCASSVGTTGIGGNTIYFGEGSWLTVV.

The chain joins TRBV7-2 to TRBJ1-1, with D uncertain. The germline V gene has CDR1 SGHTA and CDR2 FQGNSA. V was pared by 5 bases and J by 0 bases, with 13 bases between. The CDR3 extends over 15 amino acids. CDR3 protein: CASSPSSGMNTEAFF. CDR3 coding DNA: TGTGCCAGCAGCCCTTCTTCTGGGATGAACACTGAAGCTTTCTTT.

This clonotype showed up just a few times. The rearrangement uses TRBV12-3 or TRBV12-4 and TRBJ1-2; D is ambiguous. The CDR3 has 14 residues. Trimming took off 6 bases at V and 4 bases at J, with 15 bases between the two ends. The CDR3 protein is CASSRNSALYGYTF. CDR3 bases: TGTGCCAGCAGCCGAAACAGCGCCCTCTATGGCTACACCTTC.

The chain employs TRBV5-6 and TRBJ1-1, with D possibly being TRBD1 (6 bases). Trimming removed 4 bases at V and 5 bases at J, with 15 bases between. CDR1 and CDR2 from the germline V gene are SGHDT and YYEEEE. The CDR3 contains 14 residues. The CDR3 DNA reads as TGTGCCAGCAGCACCAGGGGTCGGGAGACTGAAGCTTTCTTT. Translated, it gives CASSTRGRETEAFF.